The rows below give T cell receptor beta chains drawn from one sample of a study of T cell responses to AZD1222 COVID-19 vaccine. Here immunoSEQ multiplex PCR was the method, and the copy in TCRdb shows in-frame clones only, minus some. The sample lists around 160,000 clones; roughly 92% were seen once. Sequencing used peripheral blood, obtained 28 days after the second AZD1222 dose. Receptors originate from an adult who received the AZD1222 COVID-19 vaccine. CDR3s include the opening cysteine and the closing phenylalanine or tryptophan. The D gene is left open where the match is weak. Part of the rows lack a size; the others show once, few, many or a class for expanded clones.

DNA: TGTGCCAGCAGTTTAAGGCGGGGCAACGAGCAGTACTTC; CDR3: CASSLRRGNEQYF; J: TRBJ2-7; length: 13; size: .; D: .; V: TRBV12-3/TRBV12-4
DNA: TGTGCCAGCAGTTCGCCGGGGGGGCCAGGAAACGAGCAGTACTTC; CDR3: CASSSPGGPGNEQYF; J: TRBJ2-7; length: 15; size: .; D: TRBD2; V: TRBV28
DNA: TGCGCCAGCAGTCCCAGAACAGGGTCTGGAAACACCATATATTTT; CDR3: CASSPRTGSGNTIYF; J: TRBJ1-3; length: 15; size: .; D: .; V: TRBV4-1
DNA: TGTGCCAGCAGGACTCTTATATCTGGGGCCAACGTCCTGACTTTC; CDR3: CASRTLISGANVLTF; J: TRBJ2-6; length: 15; size: .; D: .; V: TRBV27
DNA: TGCGCCAGCAGCCAAGAAGACAAGGGCTACGAGCAGTACTTC; CDR3: CASSQEDKGYEQYF; J: TRBJ2-7; length: 14; size: .; D: .; V: TRBV4-1
DNA: TGTGCCAGCAGCTTAGTAGCGGAGGGGGCGGGGGAGCTGTTTTTT; CDR3: CASSLVAEGAGELFF; J: TRBJ2-2; length: 15; size: .; D: .; V: TRBV7-2
DNA: TGTGCCATCAGAGGTTCCGGACTAGCGGGATGGGGGTCCTACAATGAGCAGTTCTTC; CDR3: CAIRGSGLAGWGSYNEQFF; J: TRBJ2-1; length: 19; size: .; D: TRBD2; V: TRBV10-3
DNA: TGTGCCAGCAGTTTGATAGGCGAAAAACTGTTTTTT; CDR3: CASSLIGEKLFF; J: TRBJ1-4; length: 12; size: .; D: .; V: TRBV12-3/TRBV12-4
DNA: TGTGCCAGCAGCCCAGCGGGCTATGGCTACACCTTC; CDR3: CASSPAGYGYTF; J: TRBJ1-2; length: 12; size: .; D: .; V: TRBV6-2/TRBV6-3
DNA: TGTGCCAGTAGCGGGACAGGGGGGAACACCGGGGAGCTGTTTTTT; CDR3: CASSGTGGNTGELFF; J: TRBJ2-2; length: 15; size: .; D: TRBD1; V: TRBV19
DNA: TGTGCCAGCAGCCCAGGGGGCCTCTATGGCTACACCTTC; CDR3: CASSPGGLYGYTF; J: TRBJ1-2; length: 13; size: .; D: TRBD1; V: TRBV7-9
DNA: TGTGCCAGCACCGAAGTCGGTTCCTACAATGAGCAGTTCTTC; CDR3: CASTEVGSYNEQFF; J: TRBJ2-1; length: 14; size: .; D: .; V: TRBV7-8
DNA: TGTGCCAGCAGTTTGACCCCATACGAGCAGTACTTC; CDR3: CASSLTPYEQYF; J: TRBJ2-7; length: 12; size: .; D: .; V: TRBV28
DNA: TGTGCCAGCAACCGAGGACAGATCGATCAGCCCCAGCATTTT; CDR3: CASNRGQIDQPQHF; J: TRBJ1-5; length: 14; size: once; D: .; V: TRBV9
DNA: TGTGCCAGCAGCATCGGACGGAACTATGGCTACACCTTC; CDR3: CASSIGRNYGYTF; J: TRBJ1-2; length: 13; size: .; D: .; V: TRBV7-9
DNA: TGTGCCAGCAGTTTATCAGCAGGTTGGGGCTACACCTTC; CDR3: CASSLSAGWGYTF; J: TRBJ1-2; length: 13; size: .; D: .; V: TRBV27
DNA: TGTGCCATCAGTCCCCAAGGTCGGGTAAATTCACCCCTCCACTTT; CDR3: CAISPQGRVNSPLHF; J: TRBJ1-6; length: 15; size: .; D: .; V: TRBV10-3
DNA: TGTGCCAGCAGCCTACTAGCGGGGGCCTACGAGCAGTACTTC; CDR3: CASSLLAGAYEQYF; J: TRBJ2-7; length: 14; size: once; D: TRBD2; V: TRBV2
DNA: TGTGCCAGCAGCTCCAGGGGAGATACGCAGTATTTT; CDR3: CASSSRGDTQYF; J: TRBJ2-3; length: 12; size: .; D: .; V: TRBV7-8
DNA: TGTGCCAGCACGCGGTGGTTGAACACTGAAGCTTTCTTT; CDR3: CASTRWLNTEAFF; J: TRBJ1-1; length: 13; size: once; D: .; V: TRBV6-5
DNA: TGTGCCAGCAGGGTATATAGCAATCAGCCCCAGCATTTT; CDR3: CASRVYSNQPQHF; J: TRBJ1-5; length: 13; size: .; D: .; V: TRBV6-5
DNA: TGTGCCAGCCGGACTAGCGGCACAGATACGCAGTATTTT; CDR3: CASRTSGTDTQYF; J: TRBJ2-3; length: 13; size: .; D: TRBD2; V: TRBV6-5
DNA: TGTGCCAGTAGTATTGGGGGGAACCCCTCTGGAAACACCATATATTTT; CDR3: CASSIGGNPSGNTIYF; J: TRBJ1-3; length: 16; size: .; D: .; V: TRBV19
DNA: TGTGCCAGCAGCTTAGGTCATTGGGATGAGCAGTTCTTC; CDR3: CASSLGHWDEQFF; J: TRBJ2-1; length: 13; size: .; D: .; V: TRBV7-9
DNA: TGTGCCAGCAGCGTAGGGGTGGCCGGCACAGATACGCAGTATTTT; CDR3: CASSVGVAGTDTQYF; J: TRBJ2-3; length: 15; size: .; D: .; V: TRBV9
DNA: TGTGCCAGCAGTTACTCCGGGGGGCCCACTGAAGCTTTCTTT; CDR3: CASSYSGGPTEAFF; J: TRBJ1-1; length: 14; size: .; D: .; V: TRBV6-5
DNA: TGTGCCAGTCGGGACTCCGGACAGGTCGGTGAGACCCAGTACTTC; CDR3: CASRDSGQVGETQYF; J: TRBJ2-5; length: 15; size: .; D: .; V: TRBV19
DNA: TGCGCCAGCAGCCAAGATATCCGGACGTCGGGTGAGCAGTTCTTC; CDR3: CASSQDIRTSGEQFF; J: TRBJ2-1; length: 15; size: once; D: .; V: TRBV4-3
DNA: TGTGCCAGCAGCTTAGGCGACAGGGACACCGATACGCAGTATTTT; CDR3: CASSLGDRDTDTQYF; J: TRBJ2-3; length: 15; size: .; D: TRBD1; V: TRBV7-9
DNA: TGTGCCATCAGTCCCCTCGCGGATACGCAGTATTTT; CDR3: CAISPLADTQYF; J: TRBJ2-3; length: 12; size: .; D: .; V: TRBV10-3
DNA: TGTGCCAGTAGTATGGCGGCAGGGGGCGCATATGGCTACACCTTC; CDR3: CASSMAAGGAYGYTF; J: TRBJ1-2; length: 15; size: .; D: TRBD1; V: TRBV19
DNA: TGTGCCAGCAGTGAAGGTGGCAGCCAATCCTATGGCTACACCTTC; CDR3: CASSEGGSQSYGYTF; J: TRBJ1-2; length: 15; size: few; D: .; V: TRBV6-1
DNA: TGCGCCAGCAGCTTGGACAGGGGCCTCTCTGGAAACACCATATATTTT; CDR3: CASSLDRGLSGNTIYF; J: TRBJ1-3; length: 16; size: .; D: TRBD1; V: TRBV5-1
DNA: TGTGCCAGCAGCCAAGGGCCGGAGAGGGCCGAGCAGTACTTC; CDR3: CASSQGPERAEQYF; J: TRBJ2-7; length: 14; size: .; D: .; V: TRBV3-1/TRBV3-2
DNA: TGTGCCAGCAGTGAGTCAGCGGGCTCAGGCCCGTGGAATGAAAAACTGTTTTTT; CDR3: CASSESAGSGPWNEKLFF; J: TRBJ1-4; length: 18; size: .; D: .; V: TRBV25-1
DNA: TGTGCCAGCAGTGACCGACTTGAGGATCGGGGAGATACGCAGTATTTT; CDR3: CASSDRLEDRGDTQYF; J: TRBJ2-3; length: 16; size: .; D: .; V: TRBV25-1
DNA: TGTGCCAGCAGCCCCGGAGGGGGATCTGAAGCTTTCTTT; CDR3: CASSPGGGSEAFF; J: TRBJ1-1; length: 13; size: .; D: .; V: TRBV9
DNA: TGTGCCATCAGTCCCATTCCTCCTCCCTCCTACGAGCAGTACTTC; CDR3: CAISPIPPPSYEQYF; J: TRBJ2-7; length: 15; size: .; D: .; V: TRBV10-3
DNA: TGTGCCAGCAACTTGGGGGTCGGATTTTCACCCCTCCACTTT; CDR3: CASNLGVGFSPLHF; J: TRBJ1-6; length: 14; size: .; D: .; V: TRBV2
DNA: TGCGCCAGCAGTGACAATCGGGGGTCCTCCTACGAGCAGTACTTC; CDR3: CASSDNRGSSYEQYF; J: TRBJ2-7; length: 15; size: once; D: .; V: TRBV10-1
DNA: TGCGCCAGCAGCCAAATGTGGGGATCCAACTATGGCTACACCTTC; CDR3: CASSQMWGSNYGYTF; J: TRBJ1-2; length: 15; size: .; D: .; V: TRBV4-1
DNA: TGCAGTGCCTTGGGAGAGACCCAGTACTTC; CDR3: CSALGETQYF; J: TRBJ2-5; length: 10; size: .; D: .; V: TRBV20-1
DNA: TGTGCCTGGAGTGAAAGGACAGGGAACACTGAAGCTTTCTTT; CDR3: CAWSERTGNTEAFF; J: TRBJ1-1; length: 14; size: .; D: TRBD1; V: TRBV30
DNA: TGCAGTGCTAGTGGGGAAGCGGGATATGGCTACACCTTC; CDR3: CSASGEAGYGYTF; J: TRBJ1-2; length: 13; size: once; D: .; V: TRBV20-1
DNA: TGTGCCAGCAGCCCCCGGGGTAGCAAGTCCCCTCTCGAGCAGTACTTC; CDR3: CASSPRGSKSPLEQYF; J: TRBJ2-7; length: 16; size: .; D: .; V: TRBV21-1
DNA: TGTGCCAGTGGCCCCGGGGAGCTGTTTTTT; CDR3: CASGPGELFF; J: TRBJ2-2; length: 10; size: .; D: .; V: TRBV19
DNA: TGTGCCACCACCTACAGGGGAGGTGAAAAACTGTTTTTT; CDR3: CATTYRGGEKLFF; J: TRBJ1-4; length: 13; size: once; D: TRBD1; V: TRBV6-5
DNA: TGTGCCAGCCGCGCTCCGGGCGGGTCCCAAGAGACCCAGTACTTC; CDR3: CASRAPGGSQETQYF; J: TRBJ2-5; length: 15; size: .; D: .; V: TRBV7-9